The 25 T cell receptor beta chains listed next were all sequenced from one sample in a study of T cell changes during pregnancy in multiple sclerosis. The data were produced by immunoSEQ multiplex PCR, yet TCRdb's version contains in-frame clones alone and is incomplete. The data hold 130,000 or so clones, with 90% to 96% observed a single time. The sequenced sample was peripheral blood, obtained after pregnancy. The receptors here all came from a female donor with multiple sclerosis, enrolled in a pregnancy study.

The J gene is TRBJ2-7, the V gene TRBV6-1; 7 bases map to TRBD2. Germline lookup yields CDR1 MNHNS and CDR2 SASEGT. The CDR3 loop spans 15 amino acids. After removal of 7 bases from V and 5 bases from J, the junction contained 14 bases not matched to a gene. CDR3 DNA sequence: TGTGCCAGCAACCCATGGGGGGGGAGGGGACACGAGCAGTACTTC. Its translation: CASNPWGGRGHEQYF.

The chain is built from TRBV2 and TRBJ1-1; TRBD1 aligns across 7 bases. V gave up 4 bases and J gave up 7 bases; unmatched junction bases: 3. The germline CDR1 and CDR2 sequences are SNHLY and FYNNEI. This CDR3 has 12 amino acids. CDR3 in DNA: TGTGCCAGCAGTGGCGACAGGGATGAAGCTTTCTTT. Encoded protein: CASSGDRDEAFF.

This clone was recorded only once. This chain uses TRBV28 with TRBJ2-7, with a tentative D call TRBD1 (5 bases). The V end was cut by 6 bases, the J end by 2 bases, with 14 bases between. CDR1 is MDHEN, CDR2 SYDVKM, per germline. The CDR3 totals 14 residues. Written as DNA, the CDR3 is TGTGCCAGCAGAGATCAGGGCAGGGCCTACGAGCAGTACTTC. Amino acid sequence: CASRDQGRAYEQYF. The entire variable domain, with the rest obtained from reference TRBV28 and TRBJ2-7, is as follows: DVKVTQSSRYLVKRTGEKVFLECVQDMDHENMFWYRQDPGLGLRLIYFSYDVKMKEKGDIPEGYSVSREKKERFSLILESASTNQTSMYLCASRDQGRAYEQYFGPGTRLTVT.

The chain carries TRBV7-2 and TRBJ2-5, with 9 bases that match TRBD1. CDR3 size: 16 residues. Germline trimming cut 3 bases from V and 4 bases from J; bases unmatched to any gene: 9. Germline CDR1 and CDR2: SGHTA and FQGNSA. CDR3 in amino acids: CASSFPPGQGPETQYF. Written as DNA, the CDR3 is TGTGCCAGCAGCTTCCCTCCGGGACAGGGCCCAGAGACCCAGTACTTC.

The CDR3 here is CASSVGVGTSGRTDTQYF. In DNA form, the CDR3 reads TGTGCCAGCAGCGTAGGGGTCGGGACTAGCGGGCGCACAGATACGCAGTATTTT. The chain combines TRBV9 with TRBJ2-3; 12 bases fit TRBD2. Germline CDR1 is SGDLS and CDR2 is YYNGEE. The CDR3 runs 18 residues. V lost 0 bases to trimming and J lost 1 base; unmatched junction nucleotides: 6. Full variable domain (rest looked up from reference TRBV9 and TRBJ2-3): DSGVTQTPKHLITATGQRVTLRCSPRSGDLSVYWYQQSLDQGLQFLIQYYNGEERAKGNILERFSAQQFPDLHSELNLSSLELGDSALYFCASSVGVGTSGRTDTQYFGPGTRLTVL.

The CDR3 nucleotides are TGTGCCAGCAGTCCGGCAGGGGATTTCTCGGAGGTGACCCAGTACTTC. Its protein product is CASSPAGDFSEVTQYF. V and J are TRBV28 and TRBJ2-5, with D possibly TRBD1 on 6 matching bases. The CDR3 contains 16 residues. Germline CDR1 and CDR2: MDHEN and SYDVKM. The V gene lost 5 bases and the J gene lost 7 bases, with 23 bases spanning the gap.

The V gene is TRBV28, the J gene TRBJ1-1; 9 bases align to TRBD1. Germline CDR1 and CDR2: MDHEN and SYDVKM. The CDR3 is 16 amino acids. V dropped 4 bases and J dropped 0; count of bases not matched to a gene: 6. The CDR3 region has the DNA TGTGCCAGCAGTTCTATTGGGACAGGGATGAACACTGAAGCTTTCTTT. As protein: CASSSIGTGMNTEAFF.

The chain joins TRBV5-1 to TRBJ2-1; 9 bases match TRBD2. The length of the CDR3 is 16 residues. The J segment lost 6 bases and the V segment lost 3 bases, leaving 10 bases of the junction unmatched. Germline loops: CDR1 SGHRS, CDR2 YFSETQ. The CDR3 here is CASSSSTSGSLNEQFF. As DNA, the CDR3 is TGCGCCAGCAGCTCCTCGACTAGCGGAAGCCTCAATGAGCAGTTCTTC.

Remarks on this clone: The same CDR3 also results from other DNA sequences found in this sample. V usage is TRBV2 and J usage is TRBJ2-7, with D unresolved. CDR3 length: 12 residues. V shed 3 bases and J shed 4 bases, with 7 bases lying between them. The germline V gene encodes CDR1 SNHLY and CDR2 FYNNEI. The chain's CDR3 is CASSDFSYEQYF. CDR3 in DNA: TGTGCCAGCAGTGACTTTTCTTACGAGCAGTACTTC.

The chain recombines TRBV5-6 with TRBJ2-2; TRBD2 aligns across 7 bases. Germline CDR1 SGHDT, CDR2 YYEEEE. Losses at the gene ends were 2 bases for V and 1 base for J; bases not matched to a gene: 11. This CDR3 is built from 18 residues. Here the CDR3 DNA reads TGTGCCAGCAGCTTAAAATGGCGGGAGCGGATGAACACCGGGGAGCTGTTTTTT. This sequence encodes CASSLKWRERMNTGELFF.

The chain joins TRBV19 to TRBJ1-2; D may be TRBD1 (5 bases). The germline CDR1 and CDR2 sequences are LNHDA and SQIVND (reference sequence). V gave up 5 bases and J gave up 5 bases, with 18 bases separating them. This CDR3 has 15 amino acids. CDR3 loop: CASSVLRDVRYGYTF. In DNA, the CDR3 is TGTGCCAGTAGTGTGTTGCGGGACGTGAGGTATGGCTACACCTTC.

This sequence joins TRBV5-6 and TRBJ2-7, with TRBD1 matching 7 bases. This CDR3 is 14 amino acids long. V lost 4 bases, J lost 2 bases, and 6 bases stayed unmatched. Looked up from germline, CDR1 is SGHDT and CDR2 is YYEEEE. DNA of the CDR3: TGTGCCAGCAGCGACTACAGGGGCCCCTACGAGCAGTACTTC. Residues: CASSDYRGPYEQYF.

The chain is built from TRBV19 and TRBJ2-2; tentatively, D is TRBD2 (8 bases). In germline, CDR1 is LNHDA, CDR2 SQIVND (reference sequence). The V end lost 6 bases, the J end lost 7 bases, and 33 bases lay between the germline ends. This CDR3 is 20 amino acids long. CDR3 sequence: CASRPARGGGRTIRDGELFF. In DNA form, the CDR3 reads TGTGCCAGTAGGCCCGCAAGAGGGGGCGGGAGGACTATTAGGGACGGGGAGCTGTTTTTT.

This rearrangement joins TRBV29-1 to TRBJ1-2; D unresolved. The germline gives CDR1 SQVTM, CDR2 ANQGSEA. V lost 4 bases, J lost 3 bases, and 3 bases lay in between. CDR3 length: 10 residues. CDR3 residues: CSVADYGYTF. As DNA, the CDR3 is TGCAGCGTTGCGGACTATGGCTACACCTTC.

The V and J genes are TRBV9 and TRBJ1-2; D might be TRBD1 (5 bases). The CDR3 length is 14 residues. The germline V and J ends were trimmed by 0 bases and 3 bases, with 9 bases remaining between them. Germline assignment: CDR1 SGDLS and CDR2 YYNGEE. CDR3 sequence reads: CASSVASGHYGYTF. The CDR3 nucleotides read TGTGCCAGCAGCGTAGCATCAGGGCACTATGGCTACACCTTC.

CDR3 region: CASGFGGVGEKLFF. The CDR3 nucleotides are TGTGCCAGCGGGTTCGGCGGGGTCGGAGAAAAACTGTTTTTT. V usage is TRBV5-6 and J usage is TRBJ1-4; D remains ambiguous. V was trimmed by 7 bases and J by 8 bases, leaving 18 bases between them. CDR3 length equals 14 residues. Per germline, CDR1 SGHDT and CDR2 YYEEEE.

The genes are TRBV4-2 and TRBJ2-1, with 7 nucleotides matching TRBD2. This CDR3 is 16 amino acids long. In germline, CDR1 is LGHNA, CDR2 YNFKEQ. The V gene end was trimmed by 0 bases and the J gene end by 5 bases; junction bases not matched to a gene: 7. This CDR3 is CASSQDGGRADNEQFF. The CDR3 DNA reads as TGTGCCAGCAGCCAAGATGGAGGGAGGGCCGACAATGAGCAGTTCTTC.

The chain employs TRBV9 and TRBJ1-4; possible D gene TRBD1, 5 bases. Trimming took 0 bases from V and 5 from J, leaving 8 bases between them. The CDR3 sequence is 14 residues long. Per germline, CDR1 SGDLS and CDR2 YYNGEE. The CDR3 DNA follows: TGTGCCAGCAGCGTAGGGGGCCGAAATGAAAAACTGTTTTTT. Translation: CASSVGGRNEKLFF. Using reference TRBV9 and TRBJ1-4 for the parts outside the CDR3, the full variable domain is DSGVTQTPKHLITATGQRVTLRCSPRSGDLSVYWYQQSLDQGLQFLIQYYNGEERAKGNILERFSAQQFPDLHSELNLSSLELGDSALYFCASSVGGRNEKLFFGSGTQLSVL.

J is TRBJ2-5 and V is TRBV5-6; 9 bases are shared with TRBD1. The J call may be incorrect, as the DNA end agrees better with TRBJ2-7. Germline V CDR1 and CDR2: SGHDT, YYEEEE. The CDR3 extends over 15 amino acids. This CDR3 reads CASSWDRESSYEQYF. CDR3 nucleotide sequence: TGTGCCAGCAGCTGGGACAGGGAATCTTCCTACGAGCAGTACTTC.

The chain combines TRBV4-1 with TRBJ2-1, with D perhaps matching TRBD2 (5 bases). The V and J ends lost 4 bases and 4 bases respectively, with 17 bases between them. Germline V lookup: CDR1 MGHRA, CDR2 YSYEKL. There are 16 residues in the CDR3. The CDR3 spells CASSPLAGGGYNEQFF. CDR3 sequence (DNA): TGCGCCAGCAGCCCCCTTGCGGGTGGCGGATACAATGAGCAGTTCTTC.

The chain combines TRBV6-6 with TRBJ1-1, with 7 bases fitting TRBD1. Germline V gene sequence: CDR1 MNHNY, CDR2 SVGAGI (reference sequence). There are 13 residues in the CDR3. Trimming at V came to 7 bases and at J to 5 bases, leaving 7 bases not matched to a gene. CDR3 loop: CASNDRARTEAFF. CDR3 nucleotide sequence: TGTGCCAGCAACGACAGGGCCCGAACTGAAGCTTTCTTT.

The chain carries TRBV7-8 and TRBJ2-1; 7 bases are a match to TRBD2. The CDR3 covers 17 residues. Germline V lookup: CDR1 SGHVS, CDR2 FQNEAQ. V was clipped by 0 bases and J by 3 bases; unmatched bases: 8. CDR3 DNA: TGTGCCAGCAGCTTAGCTTCCTTCGGGGGGAACTACAATGAGCAGTTCTTC. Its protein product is CASSLASFGGNYNEQFF.

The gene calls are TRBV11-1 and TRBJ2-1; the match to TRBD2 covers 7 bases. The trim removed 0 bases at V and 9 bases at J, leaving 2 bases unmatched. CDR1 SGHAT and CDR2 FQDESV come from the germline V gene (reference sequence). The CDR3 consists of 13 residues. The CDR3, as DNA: TGTGCCAGCAGCTTAGCAGCGGGAACTGAGCAGTTCTTC. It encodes CASSLAAGTEQFF.

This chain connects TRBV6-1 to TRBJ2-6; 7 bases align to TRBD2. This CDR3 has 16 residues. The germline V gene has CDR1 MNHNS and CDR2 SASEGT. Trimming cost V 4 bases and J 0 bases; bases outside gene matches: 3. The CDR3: CASSVGGSSGANVLTF. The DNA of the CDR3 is TGTGCCAGCAGTGTTGGCGGGAGCTCTGGGGCCAACGTCCTGACTTTC.

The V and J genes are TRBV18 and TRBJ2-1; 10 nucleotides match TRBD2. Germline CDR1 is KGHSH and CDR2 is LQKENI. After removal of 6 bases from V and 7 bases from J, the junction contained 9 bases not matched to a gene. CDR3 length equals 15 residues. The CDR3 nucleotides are TGTGCCAGCTCTCCCCAGCGGGAGGGCCTAAATGAGCAGTTCTTC. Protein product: CASSPQREGLNEQFF.